This TCR beta chain was captured in a study of blood T cell repertoires in COVID-19. Study summary: PBMCs, B-cell-depleted T cells, or T cells were the source of the cDNA or gDNA that made up the material.

Seattle cases were enrolled at active infection and followed longitudinally. Germline assignment: CDR1 LGHNA and CDR2 YSLEER. This CDR3 is 18 amino acids long. V was pared by 0 bases and J by 4 bases, with 20 bases between. Authors' processing steps: Amplifying reference gene primers gave estimates of nucleated cell counts. Generated by immunoSEQ multiplex PCR, the TCRdb table keeps only in-frame clones and is missing some. The V and J calls and clone size were taken over from that table, and D and trimming were inferred from the DNA. This table holds about 240,000 clones, 86% found once. Sequenced: peripheral blood. V usage is TRBV4-3 and J usage is TRBJ2-3; D gene unclear. This clonotype was sampled from a woman aged 45-65 years with COVID-19, enrolled during active disease. CDR3 nucleotide sequence: TGCGCCAGCAGCCAAGAGTTCCCCTCCAGTAGCCCTCCAGATACGCAGTATTTT. Translating gives CASSQEFPSSSPPDTQYF.